The rows below give T cell receptor beta chains drawn from one sample of a study of shared clonotypes between healthy human individuals. Measured with immunoSEQ multiplex PCR; TCRdb has only the in-frame clones, and not every one. The data show 950,000 to 1,100,000 clones, about 77% seen once. The sequenced material came from memory CD4+ T cells sorted from blood. These TCRs come from a young man in good health. The CDR3 runs from the conserved cysteine through the conserved F or W. A D gene is named only where the DNA matches it firmly. Not all rows give a size; the values are once, few, many and, for expanded clones, a class.

D	V	size	J	CDR3	DNA
NA	TRBV10-3	NA	TRBJ2-7	CAISPGRTEQYF	TGTGCCATCAGTCCGGGGCGTACCGAGCAGTACTTC
NA	TRBV19	few	TRBJ1-1	CATSEQVNTEAFF	TGTGCCACTTCTGAGCAGGTGAACACTGAAGCTTTCTTT
NA	TRBV11-2	NA	TRBJ2-1	CASSLQAGPYNEQFF	TGTGCCAGCAGCTTACAGGCCGGGCCCTACAATGAGCAGTTCTTC
NA	TRBV16	NA	TRBJ2-3	CASSQTGTSTDTQYF	TGTGCCAGCAGCCAAACCGGGACAAGCACAGATACGCAGTATTTT
TRBD1	TRBV27	many	TRBJ1-4	CASSPSFRDRGSNEKLFF	TGTGCCAGCAGTCCGTCTTTTAGGGACAGGGGATCTAATGAAAAACTGTTTTTT
TRBD1	TRBV5-1	NA	TRBJ1-4	CASSRQGSATNEKLFF	TGCGCCAGCAGCAGACAGGGATCTGCAACTAATGAAAAACTGTTTTTT
TRBD1	TRBV19	once	TRBJ1-2	CASSTRDSHYGYTF	TGTGCCAGTAGTACTCGGGACAGCCACTATGGCTACACCTTC
NA	TRBV7-2	NA	TRBJ2-7	CASSLEFYEQYF	TGTGCCAGCAGCTTAGAGTTCTACGAGCAGTACTTC
NA	TRBV4-2	NA	TRBJ2-1	CASREGGPSSYNEQFF	TGTGCCAGCAGGGAAGGCGGGCCCAGCTCCTACAATGAGCAGTTCTTC
TRBD2	TRBV5-6	NA	TRBJ2-1	CASSLSTSGYNEQFF	TGTGCCAGCAGCTTGTCCACTAGCGGCTACAATGAGCAGTTCTTC
NA	TRBV11-2	NA	TRBJ2-7	CASSLLGSPYEQYF	TGTGCCAGCAGCTTATTAGGGTCGCCCTACGAGCAGTACTTC
NA	TRBV7-9	NA	TRBJ2-5	CASSSRQLQETQYF	TGTGCCAGCAGCTCCAGGCAGCTACAAGAGACCCAGTACTTC
TRBD1	TRBV10-2	few	TRBJ1-1	CASAPGQADAEAFF	TGCGCCAGCGCCCCGGGACAGGCGGACGCTGAAGCTTTCTTT
NA	TRBV4-3	NA	TRBJ2-3	CASSQRPDLTDTQYF	TGCGCCAGCAGCCAACGCCCTGACCTGACAGATACGCAGTATTTT
NA	TRBV10-3	NA	TRBJ1-5	CAISAGVVNQPQHF	TGTGCCATCAGCGCAGGGGTCGTAAATCAGCCCCAGCATTTT
TRBD1	TRBV30	NA	TRBJ2-5	CAWARGQGAAGETQYF	TGTGCCTGGGCCCGGGGACAGGGAGCTGCTGGAGAGACCCAGTACTTC
NA	TRBV15	few	TRBJ2-2	CATSRGVENTGELFF	TGTGCCACCAGCAGGGGGGTAGAGAACACCGGGGAGCTGTTTTTT
NA	TRBV4-3	once	TRBJ2-5	CASSQVRWETQYF	TGCGCCAGCAGCCAAGTAAGGTGGGAGACCCAGTACTTC
TRBD1	TRBV19	NA	TRBJ1-2	CASSKDREGGYTF	TGTGCCAGTAGTAAGGACAGGGAAGGGGGCTACACCTTC
NA	TRBV2	NA	TRBJ2-3	CASHSQASTDTQYF	TGTGCCAGTCACAGTCAGGCGAGCACAGATACGCAGTATTTT
TRBD2	TRBV4-2	many	TRBJ2-2	CASSQGLAVTTGELFF	TGTGCCAGCAGCCAAGGACTAGCGGTCACCACCGGGGAGCTGTTTTTT
NA	TRBV29-1	NA	TRBJ2-3	CSVEEGAWGSRRYF	TGCAGCGTTGAAGAGGGGGCTTGGGGGTCCAGACGGTATTTT
NA	TRBV6-1	NA	TRBJ2-1	CASSAGTQGRYNEQFF	TGTGCCAGCAGTGCCGGGACTCAAGGCAGGTACAATGAGCAGTTCTTC
TRBD1	TRBV11-3	NA	TRBJ1-6	CASSPGQGSPLHF	TGTGCCAGCAGCCCTGGACAGGGGTCACCCCTCCACTTT
TRBD1	TRBV28	NA	TRBJ2-2	CAIHTGTGGRGELFF	TGTGCCATTCACACCGGGACAGGGGGTCGCGGGGAGCTGTTTTTT
TRBD1	TRBV30	many	TRBJ1-2	CAWVGGQGQYNYGYTF	TGTGCCTGGGTGGGAGGACAGGGACAGTACAACTATGGCTACACCTTC
TRBD1	TRBV6-5	NA	TRBJ1-4	CASSRDRGYEKLFF	TGTGCCAGCAGTCGGGACAGGGGGTATGAAAAACTGTTTTTT
TRBD2	TRBV6-6	NA	TRBJ2-3	CASRMGGSTDTQYF	TGTGCCAGCAGGATGGGGGGGTCCACAGATACGCAGTATTTT
NA	TRBV2	many	TRBJ2-1	CASSVNTYNEQFF	TGTGCCAGCAGTGTGAATACCTACAATGAGCAGTTCTTC
NA	TRBV6-5	once	TRBJ1-1	CASRSHRNTEAFF	TGTGCCAGCAGGTCTCACAGGAACACTGAAGCTTTCTTT
NA	TRBV18	few	TRBJ1-1	CASSPAGKNTEAFF	TGTGCCAGCTCACCAGCAGGGAAGAACACTGAAGCTTTCTTT
NA	TRBV7-8	NA	TRBJ1-2	CASSLGTSEGYTF	TGTGCCAGCAGCCTCGGGACATCTGAGGGCTACACCTTC
NA	TRBV18	NA	TRBJ1-4	CASSPQRGGVNEKLFF	TGTGCCAGCTCACCCCAACGGGGGGGGGTTAATGAAAAACTGTTTTTT
TRBD1	TRBV15	NA	TRBJ1-1	CATSRGQRTEAFF	TGTGCCACCAGCAGGGGACAGCGCACTGAAGCTTTCTTT
NA	TRBV2	NA	TRBJ1-2	CASTRLATNYGYTF	TGTGCCAGCACAAGACTCGCTACCAACTATGGCTACACCTTC
TRBD1	TRBV7-8	NA	TRBJ2-7	CASSFTGTGLYEQYF	TGTGCCAGCAGCTTTACCGGGACAGGGCTTTACGAGCAGTACTTC
NA	TRBV13	NA	TRBJ2-1	CASRPRGTANNEQFF	TGTGCCAGCAGACCACGCGGGACAGCAAACAATGAGCAGTTCTTC
TRBD1	TRBV18	NA	TRBJ1-6	CASSRRDRGDSPLHF	TGTGCCAGCTCACGCCGGGACAGGGGGGATTCACCCCTCCACTTT
TRBD1	TRBV18	NA	TRBJ2-1	CASSPGQGDEQFF	TGTGCCAGCTCACCCGGCCAGGGGGATGAGCAGTTCTTC
TRBD1	TRBV19	NA	TRBJ2-3	CASSIEDRDPDTQYF	TGTGCCAGTAGTATAGAGGACAGGGACCCAGATACGCAGTATTTT
NA	TRBV5-6	NA	TRBJ2-3	CASSPLGRSTDTQYF	TGTGCCAGCAGCCCTCTGGGGCGGAGCACAGATACGCAGTATTTT
NA	TRBV5-4	few	TRBJ2-2	CASRNERGELFF	TGTGCCAGCAGGAACGAGCGCGGGGAGCTGTTTTTT
NA	TRBV5-1	NA	TRBJ2-3	CASRNSPDTQYF	TGCGCCAGCAGGAATTCTCCAGATACGCAGTATTTT
NA	TRBV6-5	once	TRBJ2-7	CASSYSAEPSYEQYF	TGTGCCAGCAGTTACTCGGCGGAGCCCTCCTACGAGCAGTACTTC
NA	TRBV6-5	NA	TRBJ2-1	CASSRSQSYNEQFF	TGTGCCAGCAGCCGGAGTCAATCCTACAATGAGCAGTTCTTC
NA	TRBV4-3	NA	TRBJ2-7	CASSRGRGRWDEQYF	TGCGCCAGCAGCCGAGGGAGGGGGCGCTGGGACGAGCAGTACTTC
TRBD2	TRBV5-1	NA	TRBJ2-7	CASSTELAGGHEQYF	TGCGCCAGCAGCACCGAACTAGCGGGAGGGCACGAGCAGTACTTC
NA	TRBV10-3	NA	TRBJ2-3	CATSGAELTDTQYF	TGTGCCACCTCCGGCGCGGAGCTCACAGATACGCAGTATTTT
NA	TRBV6-8	NA	TRBJ2-3	CASSRLDTQYF	TGTGCCAGCAGTAGATTAGATACGCAGTATTTT
TRBD1	TRBV7-6	NA	TRBJ1-2	CASSPGTGSYGYTF	TGTGCCAGCAGCCCCGGGACAGGGTCCTATGGCTACACCTTC
NA	TRBV5-1	NA	TRBJ1-5	CASSLDGEVEQPQHF	TGCGCCAGCAGCTTGGACGGGGAAGTTGAACAGCCCCAGCATTTT
TRBD2	TRBV13	NA	TRBJ2-3	CASSPSGTSGRPRTDTQYF	TGTGCCAGCAGCCCTTCCGGGACTAGCGGGAGACCCCGCACAGATACGCAGTATTTT
TRBD1	TRBV18	NA	TRBJ1-5	CASSETGVQPQHF	TGTGCCAGCTCAGAGACAGGGGTTCAGCCCCAGCATTTT
TRBD2	TRBV7-9	NA	TRBJ2-7	CASSPLSGGVYEQYF	TGTGCCAGCAGCCCACTCAGCGGGGGGGTCTACGAGCAGTACTTC